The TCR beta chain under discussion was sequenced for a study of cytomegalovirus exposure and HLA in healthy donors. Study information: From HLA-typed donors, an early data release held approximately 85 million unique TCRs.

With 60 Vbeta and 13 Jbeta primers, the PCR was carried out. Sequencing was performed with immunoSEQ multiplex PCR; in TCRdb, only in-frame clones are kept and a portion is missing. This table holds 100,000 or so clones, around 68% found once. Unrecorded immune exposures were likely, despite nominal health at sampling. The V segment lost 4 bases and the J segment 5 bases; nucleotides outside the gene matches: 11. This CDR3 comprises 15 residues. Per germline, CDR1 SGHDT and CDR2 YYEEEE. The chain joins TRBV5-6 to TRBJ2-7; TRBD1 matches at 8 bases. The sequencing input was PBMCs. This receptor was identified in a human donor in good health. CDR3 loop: CASSKSRDRFHEQYF. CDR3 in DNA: TGTGCCAGCAGCAAGTCCCGGGACAGGTTCCACGAGCAGTACTTC.